The rows below give T cell receptor beta chains drawn from one sample of a study of blood T cell repertoires in COVID-19. Libraries were prepared by immunoSEQ multiplex PCR; TCRdb keeps only in-frame clonotypes and omits some of them. The sample includes 300,000 to 400,000 clones, 85% of them seen just once. Material: peripheral blood. The receptors derive from a human donor in a cohort sampled during active COVID-19. Each CDR3 is given with its conserved first and last residue. The D gene is left open where the match is weak. Expanded clones are given a class, and other clones once, few, many or no size at all.

TRBJ2-4 | TRBD2 | once | TRBV2 | TGTGCCAGCAGTGGGCTAGCGGGGGTTTCTTCGAAAAACATTCAGTACTTC | CASSGLAGVSSKNIQYF
TRBJ1-1 | . | . | TRBV5-1 | TGCGCCAGCAGCTTGGTTGAGGGTGAAGCTTTCTTT | CASSLVEGEAFF
TRBJ2-7 | . | . | TRBV6-5 | TGTGCCAGCAGGCAGGGTGTGTACGAGCAGTACTTC | CASRQGVYEQYF
TRBJ2-1 | . | . | TRBV11-2 | TGTGCCAGCAGACCCCCGGGGAGTGGCTACAATGAGCAGTTCTTC | CASRPPGSGYNEQFF
TRBJ2-3 | . | . | TRBV6-5 | TGTGCCAGCAGTAGGATACAGGGCTATACAGATACGCAGTATTTT | CASSRIQGYTDTQYF
TRBJ1-5 | . | . | TRBV27 | TGTGCCAGCAGTTTATCCAGGTGGGAGAATCAGCCCCAGCATTTT | CASSLSRWENQPQHF
TRBJ2-1 | . | once | TRBV7-9 | TGTGCCAGCAGCTCCACCCCCGGGAGCTCGCCCTACAATGAGCAGTTCTTC | CASSSTPGSSPYNEQFF
TRBJ1-5 | . | . | TRBV19 | TGTGCCAGTAGCCTCCAGGGGAATCAGCCCCAGCATTTT | CASSLQGNQPQHF
TRBJ1-1 | . | . | TRBV18 | TGTGCCAGCTCCGCAGGGGTGCGGGCTGAAGCTTTCTTT | CASSAGVRAEAFF
TRBJ1-6 | TRBD1 | . | TRBV28 | TGTGCCAGCAGTTCTCCAGGGGGCTTATCCTATAATTCACCCCTCCACTTT | CASSSPGGLSYNSPLHF
TRBJ1-1 | . | . | TRBV15 | TGTGCCACCGTGGACACTGGGAACACTGAAGCTTTCTTT | CATVDTGNTEAFF
TRBJ1-5 | . | . | TRBV10-3 | TGTGCCATCAGTGAGGGGAGAACTCTTAGCAATCAGCCCCAGCATTTT | CAISEGRTLSNQPQHF
TRBJ1-4 | . | . | TRBV25-1 | TGTGCCAGCAGTGGCAGAGGGCTTAATGAAAAACTGTTTTTT | CASSGRGLNEKLFF
TRBJ1-1 | . | few | TRBV19 | TGTGCCAGTAGTCATGGAGGGTTTGGCACTGAAGCTTTCTTT | CASSHGGFGTEAFF
TRBJ1-3 | . | . | TRBV9 | TGTGCCAGCAGCGGCCTCTTCGAGAGTAGAAACACCATATATTTT | CASSGLFESRNTIYF
TRBJ2-7 | . | . | TRBV29-1 | TGCAGCGTTGAATCGACAGGAGAGGGCTACGAGCAGTACTTC | CSVESTGEGYEQYF
TRBJ1-1 | . | few | TRBV12-3/TRBV12-4 | TGTGCCAGCAGTTTCTCGAACACTGAAGCTTTCTTT | CASSFSNTEAFF
TRBJ2-7 | . | . | TRBV29-1 | TGCAGCGTTGTCACGGGGGTCGAGCAGTACTTC | CSVVTGVEQYF
TRBJ2-7 | . | . | TRBV12-3/TRBV12-4 | TGTGCCAGCAGGAATACAGGGATTGAGCAGTACTTC | CASRNTGIEQYF
TRBJ1-2 | . | . | TRBV7-9 | TGTGCCAGCAGCTGGGACACTTATGGCTACACCTTC | CASSWDTYGYTF
TRBJ1-1 | . | . | TRBV2 | TGTGCCAGCAGTGAGGAGTCGGGGATCTCCCTGAACACTGAAGCTTTCTTT | CASSEESGISLNTEAFF
TRBJ2-2 | . | . | TRBV7-3 | TGTGCCAGCAAGGGGCCCAAAATCAGGGTGAGAACCGGGGAGCTGTTTTTT | CASKGPKIRVRTGELFF
TRBJ2-3 | . | . | TRBV2 | TGTGCCAGCGGGGCTAACCCTAGCACAGATACGCAGTATTTT | CASGANPSTDTQYF
TRBJ1-4 | TRBD1 | . | TRBV9 | TGTGCCAGCAGCTTAAACTCACAGGGGGTAAATGAAAAACTGTTTTTT | CASSLNSQGVNEKLFF
TRBJ1-2 | . | . | TRBV30 | TGTGCCTGGGGTACCTCGCGGAATAACTATGGCTACACCTTC | CAWGTSRNNYGYTF
TRBJ2-3 | . | . | TRBV11-3 | TGTGCCAGCAGCTTTGGCGGAACCACAGATACGCAGTATTTT | CASSFGGTTDTQYF
TRBJ1-5 | . | . | TRBV18 | TGTGCCAGCTCAACCGGGACTTTAGGATATCAGCCCCAGCATTTT | CASSTGTLGYQPQHF
TRBJ1-1 | . | many | TRBV6-5 | TGTGCCAGCAGTTACTCGCGGGTCACTGAAGCTTTCTTT | CASSYSRVTEAFF
TRBJ1-1 | . | . | TRBV3-1/TRBV3-2 | TGTGCCAGCAGCCAAGACCGACTGCCGAACACTGAAGCTTTCTTT | CASSQDRLPNTEAFF
TRBJ2-7 | TRBD1 | . | TRBV6-5 | TGTGCCAGCAGACCCCGGGGACAGAAGTCTGGCGAGCAGTACTTC | CASRPRGQKSGEQYF